What follows are 14 T cell receptor beta chains derived from one specimen sequenced in a study of CD8 T cells in ankylosing spondylitis. Overall study findings and caveats: About 8 highly homologous variants made up a TCR beta motif that seemed to typify ankylosing spondylitis blood.

These receptors have no identified antigens. TCRdb fed the 5' RACE reads into MiXCR, producing one record per CDR3 protein. The data show 400,000 to 450,000 distinct CDR3 sequences, with roughly 15% seen just once and 1% held by the top ten. Sequencing was performed on blood, either unsorted or a sorted T cell fraction (not recorded which). Receptors were obtained from a male donor with ankylosing spondylitis.

This clonotype occurred many times. This sequence joins TRBV12-3 or TRBV12-4 and TRBJ2-3; 7 nucleotides align to TRBD2. This CDR3 region has 17 residues. Germline trimming cut 5 bases from V and 4 bases from J; bases unmatched to any gene: 15. The CDR3 DNA sequence: TGTGCCAGCAGTCCCCGCGCCCCGGGACTAAAGGCAGATACGCAGTATTTT. It encodes CASSPRAPGLKADTQYF.

The chain joins TRBV20-1 to TRBJ2-6, with D perhaps TRBD1 (5 bases). Germline V CDR1 and CDR2: DFQATT, SNEGSKA (reference sequence). The CDR3 has 15 amino acids. Trimming pared 4 bases from V and 4 bases from J, leaving 14 bases between. The CDR3 DNA follows: TGCAGTGCTATCTCCCCAGGGTCCGGGGCCAACGTCCTGACTTTC. It specifies CSAISPGSGANVLTF.

This clonotype turned up a few times. Germline is not matched at one junction end, which may reflect a read error. The chain recombines TRBV11-2 with TRBJ2-1; D might be TRBD1 or TRBD2, each matching 5 bases. Germline values: CDR1 SGHAT, CDR2 FQNNGV. This CDR3 has 12 amino acids. CDR3 bases: TGTGCCAGCAGCGTAGATCGGGGCCAGCAGTTCTTC. Its protein product is CASSVDRGQQFF.

This clonotype was counted many times. The chain couples TRBV30 to TRBJ2-7; TRBD2 matches at 10 bases. CDR3 length equals 14 residues. Trimming removed 4 bases from V and 0 bases from J; junction bases left unmatched: 3. CDR1 and CDR2 (germline): GTSNPN, SVGIG (reference sequence). The CDR3 is CAWKLAGISYEQYF. The CDR3 nucleotides read TGTGCCTGGAAACTAGCGGGGATCTCCTACGAGCAGTACTTC.

This clonotype showed up just a few times. The chain links TRBV5-1 to TRBJ1-6, with 7 nucleotides matching TRBD1. The germline V gene encodes CDR1 SGHRS and CDR2 YFSETQ. The CDR3 contains 17 residues. V lost 5 bases, J lost 7 bases, and 15 bases stayed unmatched. The CDR3 sequence: CASRRGTENRGNSPLHF. CDR3 DNA: TGCGCCAGCAGGCGCGGGACAGAGAACCGAGGGAATTCACCCCTCCACTTT.

This clonotype was observed a few times. Written as DNA, the CDR3 is TGCAGTGCTAGTGGGTTCCCTGGAAACACCATATATTTT. It translates to CSASGFPGNTIYF. The chain joins TRBV20-1 to TRBJ1-3; D call uncertain. V lost 3 bases and J 2 bases, leaving 8 bases between the germline ends. This CDR3 comprises 13 residues. The germline gives CDR1 DFQATT, CDR2 SNEGSKA (reference sequence).

This clonotype showed up just a few times. V usage is TRBV7-9 and J usage is TRBJ2-1, with D perhaps matching TRBD2 (5 bases). Germline V lookup: CDR1 SEHNR, CDR2 FQNEAQ (reference sequence). V was clipped by 2 bases and J by 5 bases, with 16 bases between them. This CDR3 has 16 amino acids. CDR3 DNA: TGTGCCAGCAGCTTACTAGCCCCCCAACGCCACAATGAGCAGTTCTTC. It yields the protein CASSLLAPQRHNEQFF. Full variable domain (outside the CDR3, taken from reference TRBV7-9 and TRBJ2-1): DTGVSQNPRHKITKRGQNVTFRCDPISEHNRLYWYRQTLGQGPEFLTYFQNEAQLEKSRLLSDRFSAERPKGSFSTLEIQRTEQGDSAMYLCASSLLAPQRHNEQFFGPGTRLTVL.

The chain has TRBV4-1 and TRBJ2-1; 11 bases are shared with TRBD2. This CDR3 is 16 amino acids long. The germline gives CDR1 MGHRA, CDR2 YSYEKL. V shed 1 base and J 9 bases; nucleotides not matched to a gene: 8. CDR3 in DNA: TGCGCCAGCAGCCAAGTCCCGGGGACTAGCGGTGGTGAGCAGTTCTTC. Translated: CASSQVPGTSGGEQFF.

This chain connects TRBV28 to TRBJ2-7; TRBD2 matches 10 bases. Trimming removed 5 bases from V and 3 bases from J; junction bases left unmatched: 7. The CDR3 extends over 15 amino acids. Germline CDR1 reads MDHEN; CDR2 reads SYDVKM. CDR3 sequence: CASSPPGTSVYEQYF. DNA of the CDR3: TGTGCCAGCAGTCCTCCAGGGACTAGCGTCTACGAGCAGTACTTC.

This sequence joins TRBV15 and TRBJ2-3; TRBD1 matches at 10 bases. After removal of 5 bases from V and 2 bases from J, the junction contained 4 bases not matched to a gene. The V gene's germline CDR1 is LNHNV and CDR2 YYDKDF (reference sequence). The CDR3 totals 15 residues. In nucleotides, the CDR3 is TGTGCCACCAGCGGGGGACAGGGGTTCACAGATACGCAGTATTTT. Translation gives CATSGGQGFTDTQYF.

This sequence joins TRBV7-2 and TRBJ2-1; 8 positions match TRBD2. CDR1 is SGHTA, CDR2 FQGNSA, per germline. This CDR3 has 14 residues. The V segment lost 3 bases and the J segment 5 bases; nucleotides outside the gene matches: 3. The CDR3 bases are TGTGCCAGCAGCTTGGGGACTAGAAACAATGAGCAGTTCTTC. This sequence encodes CASSLGTRNNEQFF. The full variable domain, its missing parts supplied by reference TRBV7-2 and TRBJ2-1, is GAGVSQSPSNKVTEKGKDVELRCDPISGHTALYWYRQSLGQGLEFLIYFQGNSAPDKSGLPSDRFSAERTGGSVSTLTIQRTQQEDSAVYLCASSLGTRNNEQFFGPGTRLTVL.

The gene calls are TRBV4-1 and TRBJ1-5; possibly TRBD1 for D (5 bases). Germline V gene data show CDR1 as MGHRA and CDR2 as YSYEKL. Trimming left V 1 base short and J 7 bases short, with 14 bases between. CDR3 length: 15 amino acids. The CDR3 coding sequence is TGCGCCAGCAGCCAAGCATCAGGGCTACGGCAGCCCCAGCATTTT. Protein: CASSQASGLRQPQHF.

The CDR3 sequence: CASKMGNSPLHF. The CDR3 bases are TGTGCCAGCAAGATGGGAAATTCACCCCTCCACTTT. The V gene is TRBV6-5, the J gene TRBJ1-6; D unresolved. The CDR3 consists of 12 residues. V was pared by 7 bases and J by 7 bases, with 8 bases between. The germline V gene has CDR1 MNHEY and CDR2 SVGAGI.

The chain uses TRBV20-1 and TRBJ2-2; D is ambiguous. V lost 3 bases and J 1 base, leaving 9 bases between the germline ends. CDR1 is DFQATT, CDR2 SNEGSKA, per germline (reference sequence). This CDR3 contains 14 residues. As DNA, the CDR3 is TGCAGTGCTAGTGGCTACGGGAACACCGGGGAGCTGTTTTTT. It is translated as CSASGYGNTGELFF.